The present T cell receptor (beta chain) was sequenced within a study of blood T cell repertoires in COVID-19. Study information: In each case, the material was cDNA or gDNA derived from T cells, B-cell-depleted T cells, or PBMCs.

The ends lost 4 bases at V and 5 bases at J; junction bases unmatched: 10. The CDR3 length is 16 residues. Germline CDR1 and CDR2: SGHDT and YYEEEE. TCRdb's copy holds only in-frame clones and misses some; the assay was immunoSEQ multiplex PCR. Of roughly 200,000 clones detected, around 89% appear once; the ten largest clones hold 0.6% to 0.8%. This chain joins TRBV5-6 and TRBJ2-5, with TRBD1 matching 11 bases. The sequence came from a man in his fifties with acute or convalescent COVID-19. Sequencing used peripheral blood. In DNA form, the CDR3 reads TGTGCCAGCAGCCTAGGGACAGGGGGAGTTCAGGAGACCCAGTACTTC. Encoded protein: CASSLGTGGVQETQYF.